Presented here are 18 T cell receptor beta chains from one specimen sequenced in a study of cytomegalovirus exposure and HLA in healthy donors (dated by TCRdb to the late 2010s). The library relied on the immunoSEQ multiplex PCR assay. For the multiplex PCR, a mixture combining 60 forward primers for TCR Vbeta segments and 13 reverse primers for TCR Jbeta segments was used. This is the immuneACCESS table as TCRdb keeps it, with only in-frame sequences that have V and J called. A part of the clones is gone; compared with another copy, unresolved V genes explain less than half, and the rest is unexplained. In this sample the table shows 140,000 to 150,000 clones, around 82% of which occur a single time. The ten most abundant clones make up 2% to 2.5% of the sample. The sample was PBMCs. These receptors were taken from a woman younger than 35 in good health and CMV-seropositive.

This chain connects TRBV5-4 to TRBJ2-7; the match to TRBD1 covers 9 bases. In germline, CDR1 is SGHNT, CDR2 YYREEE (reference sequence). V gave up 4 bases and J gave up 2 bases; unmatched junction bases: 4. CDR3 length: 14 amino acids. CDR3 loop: CASSGTGGPYEQYF. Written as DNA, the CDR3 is TGTGCCAGCAGCGGTACAGGGGGCCCCTACGAGCAGTACTTC.

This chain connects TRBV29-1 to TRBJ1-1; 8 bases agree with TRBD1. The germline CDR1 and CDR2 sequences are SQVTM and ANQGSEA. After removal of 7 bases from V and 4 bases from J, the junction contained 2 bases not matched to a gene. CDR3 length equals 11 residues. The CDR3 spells CSATGGTEAFF. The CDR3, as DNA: TGCAGCGCCACAGGGGGCACTGAAGCTTTCTTT.

For the CDR3, the DNA is TGTGCCAGCAGCCCTATTAGTTTGCCCGGCGGGGGCGTTTGGAATGAGCAGTTCTTC. Residues: CASSPISLPGGGVWNEQFF. J is TRBJ2-1 and V is TRBV11-2; D might be TRBD2 (7 bases). Germline CDR1 SGHAT, CDR2 FQNNGV. This CDR3 is 19 amino acids long. V lost 5 bases and J 7 bases, leaving 30 bases between the germline ends.

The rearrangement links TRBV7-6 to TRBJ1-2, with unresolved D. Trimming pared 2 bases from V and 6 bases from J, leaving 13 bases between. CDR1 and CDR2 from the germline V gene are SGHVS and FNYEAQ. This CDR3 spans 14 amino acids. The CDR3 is CASSLITPGDGYTF. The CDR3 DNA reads TGTGCCAGCAGCTTAATTACCCCCGGGGATGGCTACACCTTC.

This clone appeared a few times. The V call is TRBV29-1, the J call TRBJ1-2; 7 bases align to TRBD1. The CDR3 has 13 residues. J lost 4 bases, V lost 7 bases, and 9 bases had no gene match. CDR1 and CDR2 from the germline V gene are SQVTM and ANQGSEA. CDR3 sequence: CSAYGTEAYGYTF. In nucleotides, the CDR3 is TGCAGCGCATATGGGACAGAAGCCTATGGCTACACCTTC.

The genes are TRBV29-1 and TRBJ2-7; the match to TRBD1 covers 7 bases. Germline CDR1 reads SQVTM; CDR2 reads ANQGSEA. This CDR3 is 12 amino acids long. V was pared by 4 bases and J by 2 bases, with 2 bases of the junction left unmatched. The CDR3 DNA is TGCAGCGTTGTGGACAGGACCTACGAGCAGTACTTC. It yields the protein CSVVDRTYEQYF.

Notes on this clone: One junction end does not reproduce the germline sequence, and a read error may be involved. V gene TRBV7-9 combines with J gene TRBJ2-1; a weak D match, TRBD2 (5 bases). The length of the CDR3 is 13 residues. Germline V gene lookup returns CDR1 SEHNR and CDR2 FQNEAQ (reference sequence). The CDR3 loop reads CVSSLVSGNEQFF. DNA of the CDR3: TGTGTCAGCAGCTTAGTGTCGGGGAATGAGCAGTTCTTC.

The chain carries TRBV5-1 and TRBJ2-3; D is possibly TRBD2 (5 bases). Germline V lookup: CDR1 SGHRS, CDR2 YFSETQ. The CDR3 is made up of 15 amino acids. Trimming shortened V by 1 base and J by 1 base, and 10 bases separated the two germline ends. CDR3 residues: CASSLFDGGTDTQYF. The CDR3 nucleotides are TGCGCCAGCAGCTTGTTTGACGGGGGCACAGATACGCAGTATTTT.

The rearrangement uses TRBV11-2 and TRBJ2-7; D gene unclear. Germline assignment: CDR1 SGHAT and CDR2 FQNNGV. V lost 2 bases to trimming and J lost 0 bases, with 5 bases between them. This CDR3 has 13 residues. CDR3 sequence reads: CASSLRASYEQYF. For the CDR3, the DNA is TGTGCCAGCAGCTTAAGAGCCTCCTACGAGCAGTACTTC. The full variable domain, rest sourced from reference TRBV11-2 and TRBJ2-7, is EAGVAQSPRYKIIEKRQSVAFWCNPISGHATLYWYQQILGQGPKLLIQFQNNGVVDDSQLPKDRFSAERLKGVDSTLKIQPAKLEDSAVYLCASSLRASYEQYFGPGTRLTVT.

The CDR3 DNA reads as TGTGCCAGCAGCTGGGGACAGGGGAGGTACGAGCAGTACTTC. Its translation: CASSWGQGRYEQYF. The chain carries TRBV5-4 and TRBJ2-7, with 10 nucleotides matching TRBD1. This CDR3 contains 14 residues. Trimming removed 3 bases from V and 4 bases from J; junction bases left unmatched: 4. Germline V CDR1 and CDR2: SGHNT, YYREEE (reference sequence).

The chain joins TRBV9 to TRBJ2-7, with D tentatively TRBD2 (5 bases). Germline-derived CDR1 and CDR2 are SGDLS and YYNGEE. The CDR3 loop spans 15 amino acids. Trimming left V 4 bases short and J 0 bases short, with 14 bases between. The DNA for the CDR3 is TGTGCCAGCAGCCCAAAGGCTAGCAGCTCCTACGAGCAGTACTTC. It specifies CASSPKASSSYEQYF.

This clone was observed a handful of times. This CDR3 reads CSVEDPGIPYEQYF. The CDR3 coding sequence is TGCAGCGTTGAAGACCCCGGGATCCCCTACGAGCAGTACTTC. The chain combines TRBV29-1 with TRBJ2-7, with a weak D call TRBD2 (5 bases). Germline-derived CDR1 and CDR2 are SQVTM and ANQGSEA. Trimming stripped 0 bases from V and 2 bases from J, with 11 bases between. CDR3 length equals 14 residues.

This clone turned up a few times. The chain's CDR3 is CASSLSGRVLDYEQYF. As DNA, the CDR3 is TGTGCCAGCAGTTTATCAGGCAGGGTTCTCGACTACGAGCAGTACTTC. This chain uses TRBV28 with TRBJ2-7; possibly TRBD1 for D (5 bases). Trimming shortened V by 1 base and J by 3 bases, and 16 bases separated the two germline ends. Germline V gives CDR1 MDHEN, CDR2 SYDVKM. The CDR3 is made up of 16 amino acids.

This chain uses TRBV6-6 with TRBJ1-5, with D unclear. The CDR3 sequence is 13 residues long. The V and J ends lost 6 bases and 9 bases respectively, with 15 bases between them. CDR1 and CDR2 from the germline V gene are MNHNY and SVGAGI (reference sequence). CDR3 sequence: CASSPDPALPQHF. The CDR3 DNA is TGTGCCAGCAGCCCAGATCCAGCGTTGCCCCAGCATTTT.

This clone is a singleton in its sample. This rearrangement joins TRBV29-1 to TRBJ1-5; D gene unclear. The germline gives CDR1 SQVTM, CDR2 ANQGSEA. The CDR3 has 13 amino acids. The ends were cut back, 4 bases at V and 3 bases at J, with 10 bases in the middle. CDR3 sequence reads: CSVGGNYNQPQHF. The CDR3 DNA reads TGCAGCGTTGGAGGAAACTACAATCAGCCCCAGCATTTT. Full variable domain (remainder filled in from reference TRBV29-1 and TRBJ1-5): SAVISQKPSRDICQRGTSLTIQCQVDSQVTMMFWYRQQPGQSLTLIATANQGSEATYESGFVIDKFPISRPNLTFSTLTVSNMSPEDSSIYLCSVGGNYNQPQHFGDGTRLSIL.

The CDR3 sequence is CASSVGQGALLETQYF. In DNA, the CDR3 is TGTGCCAGCAGTGTAGGACAGGGGGCACTTTTGGAGACCCAGTACTTC. The gene calls are TRBV25-1 and TRBJ2-5; 11 bases are shared with TRBD1. With 4 bases clipped from V and 5 bases from J, the junction kept 9 bases outside the gene matches. The CDR3 consists of 16 residues. From germline, CDR1 is MGHDK and CDR2 SYGVNS.

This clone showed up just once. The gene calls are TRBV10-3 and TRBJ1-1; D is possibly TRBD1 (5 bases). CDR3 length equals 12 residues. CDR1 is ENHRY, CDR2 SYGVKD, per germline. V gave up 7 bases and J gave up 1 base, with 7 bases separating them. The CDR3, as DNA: TGTGCCATCACTCAGGGGAACACTGAAGCTTTCTTT. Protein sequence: CAITQGNTEAFF.

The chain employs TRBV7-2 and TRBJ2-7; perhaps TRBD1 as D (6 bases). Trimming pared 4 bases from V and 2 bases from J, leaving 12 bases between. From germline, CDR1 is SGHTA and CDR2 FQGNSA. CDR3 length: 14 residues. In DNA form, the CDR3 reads TGTGCCAGCAGCTCACCGGGACAACCCTACGAGCAGTACTTC. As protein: CASSSPGQPYEQYF. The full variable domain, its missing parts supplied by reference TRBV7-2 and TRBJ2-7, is GAGVSQSPSNKVTEKGKDVELRCDPISGHTALYWYRQSLGQGLEFLIYFQGNSAPDKSGLPSDRFSAERTGGSVSTLTIQRTQQEDSAVYLCASSSPGQPYEQYFGPGTRLTVT.